This T cell receptor beta chain is drawn from a study of T cell changes during pregnancy in multiple sclerosis. The data were produced by immunoSEQ multiplex PCR, yet TCRdb's version contains in-frame clones alone and is incomplete. The sample has roughly 40,000 clones; roughly nine tenths are singletons. The V and J ends lost 5 bases and 6 bases, in that order; junction bases with no gene match: 8. Germline V CDR1 and CDR2: MNHNY, SVGAGI (reference sequence). CDR3 size: 15 residues. The source is a female donor with multiple sclerosis, enrolled in a pregnancy study. The chain is built from TRBV6-6 and TRBJ2-1; 9 bases are a match to TRBD1. The material sequenced was CD4+ T cells from peripheral blood mononuclear cells, taken before pregnancy. The CDR3 reads CASSPRDRALNEQFF. The CDR3 DNA reads TGTGCCAGCAGTCCCCGGGACAGGGCCCTCAATGAGCAGTTCTTC.